This T cell receptor (beta chain) is drawn from a study of cytomegalovirus exposure and HLA in healthy donors. Study conclusions and caveats: Later analysis indicated greater clonal expansion among HLA-associated TCR beta chains than among equally common other chains. As confirmed in vitro, a few CMV-associated chains were specific for CMV antigens.

V lost 4 bases, J lost 5 bases, and 14 bases lay in between. CDR1 SQVTM and CDR2 ANQGSEA come from the germline V gene. This CDR3 has 13 residues. This clone came up a few times. Its antigen is unknown. Each donor was healthy, and each was a bone marrow donor. The PCR contained 60 Vbeta and 13 Jbeta primers. Sequencing was performed with immunoSEQ multiplex PCR; in TCRdb, only in-frame clones are kept and a portion is missing. In the table there are about 80,000 clones, about 71% of which are singletons. Input material: PBMCs. The chain links TRBV29-1 to TRBJ1-1, with D unresolved. The clonotype was recovered from a woman in her forties in good health and CMV-seronegative. CDR3 bases: TGCAGCGTTGCGTTCACGACGGGGACTGAAGCTTTCTTT. Protein sequence: CSVAFTTGTEAFF.